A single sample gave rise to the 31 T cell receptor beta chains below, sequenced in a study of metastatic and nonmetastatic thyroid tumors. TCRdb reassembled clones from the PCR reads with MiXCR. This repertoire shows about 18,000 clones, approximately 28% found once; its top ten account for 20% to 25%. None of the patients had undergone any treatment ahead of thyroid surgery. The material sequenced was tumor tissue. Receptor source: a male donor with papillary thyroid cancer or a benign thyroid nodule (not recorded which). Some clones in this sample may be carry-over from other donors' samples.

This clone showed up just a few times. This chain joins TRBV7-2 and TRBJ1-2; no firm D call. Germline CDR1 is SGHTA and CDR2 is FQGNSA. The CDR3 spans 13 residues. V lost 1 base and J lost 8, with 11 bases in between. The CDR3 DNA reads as TGTGCCAGCAGCTTAGGGAGGACGGGGGGCTACACCTTC. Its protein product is CASSLGRTGGYTF.

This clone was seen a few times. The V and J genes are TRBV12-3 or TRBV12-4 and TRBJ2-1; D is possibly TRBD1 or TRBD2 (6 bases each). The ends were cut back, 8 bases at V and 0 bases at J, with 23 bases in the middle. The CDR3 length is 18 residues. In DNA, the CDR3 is TGTGCCAGCCGTAAAAAAATGCTAGGGGGGATCTCCTACAATGAGCAGTTCTTC. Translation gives CASRKKMLGGISYNEQFF.

The CDR3 sequence: CASQSQREYSGDTQYF. The CDR3, as DNA: TGTGCTAGCCAGTCACAGCGGGAATACTCGGGGGATACCCAGTACTTC. This sequence joins TRBV6-2 or TRBV6-3 and TRBJ2-5, with TRBD2 identical over 7 bases. There are 16 residues in the CDR3. From germline, CDR1 is MNHEY and CDR2 SVGEGT.

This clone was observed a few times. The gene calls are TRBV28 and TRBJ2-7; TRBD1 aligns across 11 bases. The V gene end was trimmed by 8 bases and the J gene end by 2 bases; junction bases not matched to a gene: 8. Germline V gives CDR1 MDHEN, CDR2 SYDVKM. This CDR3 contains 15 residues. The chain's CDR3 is CASSGSGQGAYEQYF. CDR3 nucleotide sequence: TGTGCCAGCTCTGGCTCGGGACAGGGGGCCTACGAGCAGTACTTC.

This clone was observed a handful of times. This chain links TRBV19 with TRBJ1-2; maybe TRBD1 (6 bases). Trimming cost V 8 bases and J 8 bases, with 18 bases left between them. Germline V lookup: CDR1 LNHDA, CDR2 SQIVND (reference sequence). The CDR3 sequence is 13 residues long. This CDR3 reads CASDRGQSRGYTF. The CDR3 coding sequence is TGTGCCAGTGACCGAGGACAGTCGAGAGGCTACACCTTC.

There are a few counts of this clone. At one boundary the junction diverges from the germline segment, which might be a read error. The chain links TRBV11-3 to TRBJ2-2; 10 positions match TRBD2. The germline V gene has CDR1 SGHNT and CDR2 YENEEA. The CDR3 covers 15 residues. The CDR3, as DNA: TGTGCCAGCAGATTAGCGGGAGGGAACACCGGGGAGCTGTTTTTT. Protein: CASRLAGGNTGELFF. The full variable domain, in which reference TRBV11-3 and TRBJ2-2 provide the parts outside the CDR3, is EAGVVQSPRYKIIEKKQPVAFWCNPISGHNTLYWYLQNLGQGPELLIRYENEEAVDDSQLPKDRFSAERLKGVDSTLKIQPAELGDSAVYLCASRLAGGNTGELFFGEGSRLTVL.

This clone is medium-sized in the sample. CDR3 sequence reads: CASSHGYENTIYF. The CDR3 DNA follows: TGTGCCAGCAGCCACGGCTATGAAAACACCATATATTTT. The chain combines TRBV7-8 with TRBJ1-3; the D is unclear. The germline V gene encodes CDR1 SGHVS and CDR2 FQNEAQ. Trimming removed 5 bases at V and 6 bases at J, with 11 bases between. The CDR3 is 13 amino acids.

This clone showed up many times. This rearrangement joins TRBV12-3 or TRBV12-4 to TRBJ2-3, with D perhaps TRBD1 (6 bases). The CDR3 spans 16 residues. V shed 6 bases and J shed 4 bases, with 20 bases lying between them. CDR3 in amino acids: CASSTQGGGIADTQYF. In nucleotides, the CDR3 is TGTGCCAGCAGCACTCAAGGGGGTGGGATCGCAGATACGCAGTATTTT.

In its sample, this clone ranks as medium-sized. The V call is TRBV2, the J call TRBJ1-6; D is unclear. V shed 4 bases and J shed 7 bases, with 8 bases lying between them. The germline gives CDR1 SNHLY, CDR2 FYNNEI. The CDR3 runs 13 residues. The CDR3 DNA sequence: TGTGCCAGCAGTGTCGCAGAAAATTCACCCCTCCACTTT. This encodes CASSVAENSPLHF.

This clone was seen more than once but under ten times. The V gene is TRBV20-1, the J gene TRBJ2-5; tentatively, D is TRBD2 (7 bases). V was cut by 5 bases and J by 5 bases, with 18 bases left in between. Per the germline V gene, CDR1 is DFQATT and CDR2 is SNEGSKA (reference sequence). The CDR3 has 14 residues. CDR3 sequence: CSASGTITGETQYF. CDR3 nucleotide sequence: TGCAGTGCTTCCGGGACTATCACAGGGGAGACCCAGTACTTC.

CDR3 in DNA: TGTGCCAGCAGCTTACGAGGACGCCATGAGCAGTTCTTC. It encodes CASSLRGRHEQFF. The genes are TRBV11-3 and TRBJ2-1; D is unclear. Between the trimmed V and J ends, which lost 2 bases and 8 bases, there was a span of 10 bases. Germline V lookup: CDR1 SGHNT, CDR2 YENEEA. CDR3 size: 13 residues.

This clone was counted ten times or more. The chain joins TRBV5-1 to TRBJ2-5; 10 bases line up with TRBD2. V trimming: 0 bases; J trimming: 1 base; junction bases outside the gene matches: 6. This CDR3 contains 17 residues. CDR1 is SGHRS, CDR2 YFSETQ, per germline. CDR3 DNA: TGCGCCAGCAGCTTGGCCCTAGCGGGAGCGGTCCAAGAGACCCAGTACTTC. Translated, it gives CASSLALAGAVQETQYF. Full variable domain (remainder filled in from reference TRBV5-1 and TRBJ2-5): KAGVTQTPRYLIKTRGQQVTLSCSPISGHRSVSWYQQTPGQGLQFLFEYFSETQRNKGNFPGRFSGRQFSNSRSEMNVSTLELGDSALYLCASSLALAGAVQETQYFGPGTRLLVL.

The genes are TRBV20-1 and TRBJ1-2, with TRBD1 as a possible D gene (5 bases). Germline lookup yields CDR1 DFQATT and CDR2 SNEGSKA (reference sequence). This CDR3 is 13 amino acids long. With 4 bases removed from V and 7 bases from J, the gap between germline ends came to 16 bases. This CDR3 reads CSAIGQKVGGYTF. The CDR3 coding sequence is TGCAGTGCTATAGGACAAAAGGTTGGTGGCTACACCTTC.

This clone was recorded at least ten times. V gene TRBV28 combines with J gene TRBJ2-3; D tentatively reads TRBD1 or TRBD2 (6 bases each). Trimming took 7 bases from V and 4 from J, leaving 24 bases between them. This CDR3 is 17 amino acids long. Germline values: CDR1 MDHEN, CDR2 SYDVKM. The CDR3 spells CASILSLGGGQADTQYF. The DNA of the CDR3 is TGTGCCAGCATCCTTAGTCTGGGGGGCGGTCAGGCAGATACGCAGTATTTT.

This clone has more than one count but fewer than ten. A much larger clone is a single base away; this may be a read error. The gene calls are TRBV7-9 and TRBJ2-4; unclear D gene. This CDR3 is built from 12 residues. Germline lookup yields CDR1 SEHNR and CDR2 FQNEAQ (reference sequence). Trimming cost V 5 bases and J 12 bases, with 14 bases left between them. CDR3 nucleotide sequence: TGTGCCAGCAGCCGCTGGACCACCGCTCAGTACTTC. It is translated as CASSRWTTAQYF.

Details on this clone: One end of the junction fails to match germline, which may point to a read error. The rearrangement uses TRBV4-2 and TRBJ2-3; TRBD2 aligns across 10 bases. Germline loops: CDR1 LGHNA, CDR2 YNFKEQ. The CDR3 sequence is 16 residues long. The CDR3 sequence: CARSQEPSGGEDTQYF. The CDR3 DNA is TGTGCCAGGAGCCAAGAACCAAGCGGGGGGGAAGATACGCAGTATTTT.

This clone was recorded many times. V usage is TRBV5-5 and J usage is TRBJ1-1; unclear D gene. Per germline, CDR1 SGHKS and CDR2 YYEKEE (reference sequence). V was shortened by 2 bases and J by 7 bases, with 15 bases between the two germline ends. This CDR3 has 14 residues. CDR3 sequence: CASSFQDPSYEAFF. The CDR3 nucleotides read TGTGCCAGCAGCTTCCAGGACCCCTCCTATGAAGCTTTCTTT.

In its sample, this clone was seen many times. CDR3: CAISEGQGYNEQFF. In DNA form, the CDR3 reads TGTGCCATCAGTGAGGGACAGGGGTACAATGAGCAGTTCTTC. J is TRBJ2-1 and V is TRBV10-3, with TRBD1 matching over 9 bases. CDR1 and CDR2 from the germline V gene are ENHRY and SYGVKD. The CDR3 runs to 14 residues. J gave up 4 bases and V 2 bases, and 0 bases lay outside the gene matches.

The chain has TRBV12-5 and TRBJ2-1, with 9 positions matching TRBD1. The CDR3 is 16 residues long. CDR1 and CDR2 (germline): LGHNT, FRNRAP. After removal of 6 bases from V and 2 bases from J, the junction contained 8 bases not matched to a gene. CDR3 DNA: TGTGCTAGTGGAACGAACAGGGGGCTCCCCTACAATGAGCAGTTCTTC. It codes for CASGTNRGLPYNEQFF.

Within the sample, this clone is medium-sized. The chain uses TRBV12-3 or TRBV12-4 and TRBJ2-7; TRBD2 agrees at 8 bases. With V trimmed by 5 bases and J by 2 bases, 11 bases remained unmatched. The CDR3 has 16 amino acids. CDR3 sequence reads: CASSPPSSGFAYEQYF. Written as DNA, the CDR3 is TGTGCCAGCAGTCCCCCATCTAGCGGGTTTGCCTACGAGCAGTACTTC.

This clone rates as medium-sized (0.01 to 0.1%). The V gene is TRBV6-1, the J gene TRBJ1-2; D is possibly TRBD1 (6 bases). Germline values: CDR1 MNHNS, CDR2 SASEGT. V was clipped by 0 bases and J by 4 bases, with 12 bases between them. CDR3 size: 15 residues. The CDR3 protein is CASSEALTGSYGYTF. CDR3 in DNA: TGTGCCAGCAGTGAAGCGCTAACAGGGAGCTATGGCTACACCTTC.

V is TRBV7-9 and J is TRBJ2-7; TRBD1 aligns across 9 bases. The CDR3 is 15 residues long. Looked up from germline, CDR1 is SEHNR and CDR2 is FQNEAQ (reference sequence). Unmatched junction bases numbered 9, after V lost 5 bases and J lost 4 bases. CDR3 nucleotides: TGTGCCAGCAGCCTACTTGACAGGGGGTCTTACGAGCAGTACTTC. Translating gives CASSLLDRGSYEQYF.

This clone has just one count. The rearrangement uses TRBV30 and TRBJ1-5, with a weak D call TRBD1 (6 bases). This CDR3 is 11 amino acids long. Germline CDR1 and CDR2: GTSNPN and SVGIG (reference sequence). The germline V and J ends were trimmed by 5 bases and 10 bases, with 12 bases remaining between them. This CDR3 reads CAWGTGSPQHF. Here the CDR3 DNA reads TGTGCCTGGGGAACAGGGAGCCCCCAGCATTTT.

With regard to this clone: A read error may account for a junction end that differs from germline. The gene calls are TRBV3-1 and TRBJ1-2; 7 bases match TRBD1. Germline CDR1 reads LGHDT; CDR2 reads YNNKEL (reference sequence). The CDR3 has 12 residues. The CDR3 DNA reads TGTGCCAGCAGCCCGACAGGGCGCGGCTACAGCTTC. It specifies CASSPTGRGYSF.

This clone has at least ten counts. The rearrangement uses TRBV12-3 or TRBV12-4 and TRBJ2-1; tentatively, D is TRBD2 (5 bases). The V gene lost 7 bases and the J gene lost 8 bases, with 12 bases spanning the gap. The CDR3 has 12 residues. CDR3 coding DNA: TGTGCCAGCACCGCCACCGGGGATGAGCAGTTCTTC. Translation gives CASTATGDEQFF.

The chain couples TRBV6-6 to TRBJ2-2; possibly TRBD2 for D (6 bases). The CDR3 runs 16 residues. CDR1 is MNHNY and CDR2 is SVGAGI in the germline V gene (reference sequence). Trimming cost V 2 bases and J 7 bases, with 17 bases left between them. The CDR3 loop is CASSYPPGVAGGELFF. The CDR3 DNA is TGTGCCAGCAGTTACCCCCCGGGGGTCGCTGGCGGGGAGCTGTTTTTT.

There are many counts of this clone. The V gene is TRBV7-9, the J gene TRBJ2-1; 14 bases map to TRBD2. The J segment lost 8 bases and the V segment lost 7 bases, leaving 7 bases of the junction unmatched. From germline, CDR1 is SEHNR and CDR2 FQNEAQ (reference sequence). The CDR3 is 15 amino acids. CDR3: CASTKPGLAGDEQFF. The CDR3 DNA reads TGTGCCAGCACCAAACCGGGACTAGCGGGAGATGAGCAGTTCTTC.

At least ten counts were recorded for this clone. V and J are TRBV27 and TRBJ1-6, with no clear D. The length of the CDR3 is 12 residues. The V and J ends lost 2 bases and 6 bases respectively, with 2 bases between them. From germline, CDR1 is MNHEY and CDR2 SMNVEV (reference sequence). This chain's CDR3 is CASSLTNSPLHF. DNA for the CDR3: TGTGCCAGCAGTTTAACTAATTCACCCCTCCACTTT.

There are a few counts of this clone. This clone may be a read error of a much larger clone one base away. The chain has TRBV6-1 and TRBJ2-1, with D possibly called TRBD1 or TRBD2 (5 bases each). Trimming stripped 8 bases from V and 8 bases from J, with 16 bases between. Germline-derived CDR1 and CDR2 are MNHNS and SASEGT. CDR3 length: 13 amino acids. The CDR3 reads CASGTDECDEQFF. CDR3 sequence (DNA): TGTGCCAGCGGGACCGACGAGTGTGATGAGCAGTTCTTC.

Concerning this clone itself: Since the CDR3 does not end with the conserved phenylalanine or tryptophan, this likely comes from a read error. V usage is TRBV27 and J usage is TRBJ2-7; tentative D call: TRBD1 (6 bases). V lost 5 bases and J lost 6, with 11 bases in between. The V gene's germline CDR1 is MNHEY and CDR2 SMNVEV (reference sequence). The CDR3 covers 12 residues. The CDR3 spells CASSVQGIEQYS. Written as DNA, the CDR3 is TGTGCCAGCAGTGTACAGGGTATCGAGCAGTACTCC.

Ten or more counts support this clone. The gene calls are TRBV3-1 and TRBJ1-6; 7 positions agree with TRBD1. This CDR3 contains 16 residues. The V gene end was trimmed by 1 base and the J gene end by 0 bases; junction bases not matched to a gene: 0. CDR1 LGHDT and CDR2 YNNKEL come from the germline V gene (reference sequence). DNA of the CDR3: TGTGCCAGCAGCCAAGGGACAGGCTCCTATAATTCACCCCTCCACTTT. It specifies CASSQGTGSYNSPLHF. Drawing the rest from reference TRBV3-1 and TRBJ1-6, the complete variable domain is DTAVSQTPKYLVTQMGNDKSIKCEQNLGHDTMYWYKQDSKKFLKIMFSYNNKELIINETVPNRFSPKSPDKAHLNLHINSLELGDSAVYFCASSQGTGSYNSPLHFGNGTRLTVT.